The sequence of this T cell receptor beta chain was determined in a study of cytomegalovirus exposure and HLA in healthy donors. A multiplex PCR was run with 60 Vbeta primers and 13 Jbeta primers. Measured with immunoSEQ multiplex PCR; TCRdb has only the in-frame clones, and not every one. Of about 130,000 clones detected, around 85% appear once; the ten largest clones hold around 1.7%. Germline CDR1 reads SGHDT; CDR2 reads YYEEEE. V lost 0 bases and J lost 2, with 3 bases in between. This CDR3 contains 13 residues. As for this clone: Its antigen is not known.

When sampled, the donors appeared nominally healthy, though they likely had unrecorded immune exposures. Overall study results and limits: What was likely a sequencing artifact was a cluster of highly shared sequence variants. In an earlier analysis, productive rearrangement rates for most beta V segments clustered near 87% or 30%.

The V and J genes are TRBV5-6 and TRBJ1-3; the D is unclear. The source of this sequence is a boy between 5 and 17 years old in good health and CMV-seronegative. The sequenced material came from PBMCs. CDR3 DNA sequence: TGTGCCAGCAGCTTGGCTGCTGGAAACACCATATATTTT. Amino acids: CASSLAAGNTIYF. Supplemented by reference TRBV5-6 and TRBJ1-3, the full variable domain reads DAGVTQSPTHLIKTRGQQVTLRCSPKSGHDTVSWYQQALGQGPQFIFQYYEEEERQRGNFPDRFSGHQFPNYSSELNVNALLLGDSALYLCASSLAAGNTIYFGEGSWLTVV.